These 15 T cell receptor beta chains share one sample of origin, sequenced in a study of blood T cell repertoires in COVID-19. Here immunoSEQ multiplex PCR was the method, and the copy in TCRdb shows in-frame clones only, minus some. The sample gives some 200,000 clones, about 85% of which show up once; 9.8% is in the top ten. Sequenced material: peripheral blood. These receptors all come from a woman of 80 years or more with acute or convalescent COVID-19.

This rearrangement joins TRBV5-1 to TRBJ2-3; 9 bases are a match to TRBD1. Trimming at V came to 6 bases and at J to 2 bases, leaving 10 bases not matched to a gene. This CDR3 contains 16 residues. CDR1 is SGHRS and CDR2 is YFSETQ in the germline V gene. The CDR3 here is CASTRGTGHPTDTQYF. CDR3 nucleotides: TGCGCCAGCACTCGTGGGACAGGGCACCCCACAGATACGCAGTATTTT.

The DNA of the CDR3 is TGTGCCAGCAGCCGCCGACAGGGGAGTTCCTACGAGCAGTACTTC. Protein: CASSRRQGSSYEQYF. V gene TRBV5-8 combines with J gene TRBJ2-7; 8 bases line up with TRBD1. J gave up 1 base and V 4 bases, and 7 bases lay outside the gene matches. From germline, CDR1 is SGHTS and CDR2 YDEGEE. This CDR3 has 15 amino acids.

This clone was picked up one time. The chain joins TRBV14 to TRBJ2-7; D is possibly TRBD2 (6 bases). Germline lookup yields CDR1 SGHDN and CDR2 FVKESK. Deletions cut 2 bases from V and 2 bases from J, with 13 bases between. This CDR3 has 15 residues. This CDR3 is CASSQLGLSPYEQYF. The CDR3, as DNA: TGTGCCAGCAGCCAATTGGGACTCAGTCCCTACGAGCAGTACTTC.

This clone occurred once. This rearrangement joins TRBV18 to TRBJ2-7; 8 bases fit TRBD2. The CDR3 loop spans 15 amino acids. The ends lost 3 bases at V and 3 bases at J; junction bases unmatched: 7. Germline CDR1 reads KGHSH; CDR2 reads LQKENI. CDR3 region: CASSPRPGGGYEQYF. CDR3 in DNA: TGTGCCAGCTCACCGCGCCCGGGGGGGGGCTACGAGCAGTACTTC.

This CDR3 is CASSQDRGAGYTF. As DNA, the CDR3 is TGCGCCAGCAGCCAAGACAGGGGGGCTGGCTACACCTTC. This chain connects TRBV4-3 to TRBJ1-2; TRBD1 matches at 7 bases. CDR3 size: 13 residues. V was clipped by 0 bases and J by 7 bases; unmatched bases: 2. Germline V CDR1 and CDR2: LGHNA, YSLEER.

The chain recombines TRBV18 with TRBJ1-2; D is unclear. V lost 4 bases and J 7 bases, leaving 13 bases between the germline ends. Germline CDR1 KGHSH, CDR2 LQKENI. This CDR3 region has 13 residues. This CDR3 is CASSQEWSFGYTF. The CDR3 DNA follows: TGTGCCAGCTCACAGGAATGGAGCTTTGGCTACACCTTC.

The J gene is TRBJ2-5, the V gene TRBV5-4; 9 bases match TRBD1. Germline CDR1 SGHNT, CDR2 YYREEE (reference sequence). J gave up 0 bases and V 3 bases, and 3 bases lay outside the gene matches. CDR3 length: 15 residues. The CDR3 spells CASSWGTGYQETQYF. The CDR3, as DNA: TGTGCCAGCAGCTGGGGGACAGGGTACCAAGAGACCCAGTACTTC.

The V and J genes are TRBV6-5 and TRBJ1-6; D may be TRBD1 (5 bases). Germline loops: CDR1 MNHEY, CDR2 SVGAGI. Trimming stripped 0 bases from V and 10 bases from J, with 13 bases between. The CDR3 totals 15 residues. The DNA of the CDR3 is TGTGCCAGCAGTTACTCGACGTCGGGGGGATCACCCCTCCACTTT. Translation: CASSYSTSGGSPLHF.

This clone was observed once. This rearrangement joins TRBV7-7 to TRBJ2-5; 7 positions agree with TRBD1. V shed 5 bases, J shed 5 bases, and the junction held 5 bases outside the gene matches. Per germline, CDR1 SSHAT and CDR2 FNYEAQ (reference sequence). The CDR3 has 13 amino acids. CDR3 DNA sequence: TGTGCCAGCAGCGTGGGACAGCGGGAGACCCAGTACTTC. The encoded protein is CASSVGQRETQYF. The full variable domain, its missing parts supplied by reference TRBV7-7 and TRBJ2-5, is GAGVSQSPRYKVTKRGQDVTLRCDPISSHATLYWYQQALGQGPEFLTYFNYEAQPDKSGLPSDRFSAERPEGSISTLTIQRTEQRDSAMYRCASSVGQRETQYFGPGTRLLVL.

The chain carries TRBV3-1 (or the pseudogene TRBV3-2) and TRBJ1-6, with TRBD1 as a possible D gene (5 bases). Germline CDR1 is LGHDT and CDR2 is YNNKEL (reference sequence). Trimming took 7 bases from V and 14 from J, leaving 18 bases between them. The CDR3 consists of 13 residues. This CDR3 is CASKGSAGWTLHF. CDR3 coding DNA: TGTGCCAGCAAAGGTTCGGCAGGGTGGACCCTCCACTTT.

This sequence joins TRBV18 and TRBJ2-7; perhaps TRBD1 as D (5 bases). CDR1 is KGHSH and CDR2 is LQKENI in the germline V gene. The CDR3 sequence is 14 residues long. Trimming stripped 0 bases from V and 2 bases from J, with 8 bases between. The CDR3 is CASSPPRGPYEQYF. CDR3 nucleotides: TGTGCCAGCTCACCACCTAGGGGTCCCTACGAGCAGTACTTC.

The chain joins TRBV28 to TRBJ2-7, with 8 bases aligning to TRBD1. Trimming cost V 5 bases and J 0 bases; bases outside gene matches: 3. Germline V gives CDR1 MDHEN, CDR2 SYDVKM. The CDR3 consists of 14 residues. The DNA of the CDR3 is TGTGCCAGCAGTCAGGGACAGGCCTCCTACGAGCAGTACTTC. This gives the protein CASSQGQASYEQYF.

This sequence joins TRBV29-1 and TRBJ2-1, with no clear D. Germline assignment: CDR1 SQVTM and CDR2 ANQGSEA. The V and J ends lost 3 bases and 6 bases respectively, with 9 bases between them. The CDR3 sequence is 12 residues long. The CDR3 protein is CSVDLTSNEQFF. The CDR3, as DNA: TGCAGCGTTGATCTAACTTCCAATGAGCAGTTCTTC.

The chain carries TRBV10-3 and TRBJ1-2; D is ambiguous. The CDR3 spans 14 residues. Trimming shortened V by 0 bases and J by 3 bases, and 8 bases separated the two germline ends. The germline V gene has CDR1 ENHRY and CDR2 SYGVKD. Here the CDR3 reads CAISESAGDYGYTF. The CDR3, as DNA: TGTGCCATCAGTGAGTCAGCCGGGGACTATGGCTACACCTTC.

The CDR3 sequence: CATSDYQWPYGYTF. DNA for the CDR3: TGTGCCACCAGTGATTATCAATGGCCCTATGGCTACACCTTC. V gene TRBV24-1 combines with J gene TRBJ1-2; D not certain. The germline V gene has CDR1 KGHDR and CDR2 SFDVKD. The V and J ends lost 2 bases and 4 bases respectively, with 10 bases between them. CDR3 length equals 14 residues.